Sequencing of this T cell receptor beta chain was carried out in a study of blood T cell repertoires in COVID-19. At the level of the study: PBMCs, B-cell-depleted T cells, or T cells were the source of the cDNA or gDNA that made up the material.

CDR3 length: 16 residues. The germline V and J ends were trimmed by 3 bases and 0 bases, with 12 bases remaining between them. The germline CDR1 and CDR2 sequences are LNHDA and SQIVND (reference sequence). Profiled with immunoSEQ multiplex PCR; TCRdb holds only in-frame clones, not every one. The data hold about 210,000 clones, with approximately 88% observed a single time. V gene TRBV19 combines with J gene TRBJ2-4; the D gene is possibly TRBD1 (5 bases). Sequenced: PBMCs or T cells enriched from blood (not recorded which). This receptor was identified in a woman aged 40 to 55 with acute COVID-19. Here the CDR3 DNA reads TGTGCCAGTAGTATCCGACAGACAGTAGCCAAAAACATTCAGTACTTC. Its translation: CASSIRQTVAKNIQYF.